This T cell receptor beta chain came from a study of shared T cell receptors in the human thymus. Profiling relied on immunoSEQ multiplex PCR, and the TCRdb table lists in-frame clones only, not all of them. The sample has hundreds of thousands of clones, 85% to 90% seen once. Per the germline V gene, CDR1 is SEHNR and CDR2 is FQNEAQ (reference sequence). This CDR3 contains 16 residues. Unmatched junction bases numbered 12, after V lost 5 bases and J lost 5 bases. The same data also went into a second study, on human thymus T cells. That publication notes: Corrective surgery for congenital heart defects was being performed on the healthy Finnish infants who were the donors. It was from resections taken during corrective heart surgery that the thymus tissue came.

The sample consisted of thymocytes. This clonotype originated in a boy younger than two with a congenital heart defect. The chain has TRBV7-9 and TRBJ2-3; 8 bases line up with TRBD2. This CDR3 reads CASSPEERESGDTQYF. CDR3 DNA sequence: TGTGCCAGCAGCCCCGAGGAGCGGGAGTCGGGAGATACGCAGTATTTT.